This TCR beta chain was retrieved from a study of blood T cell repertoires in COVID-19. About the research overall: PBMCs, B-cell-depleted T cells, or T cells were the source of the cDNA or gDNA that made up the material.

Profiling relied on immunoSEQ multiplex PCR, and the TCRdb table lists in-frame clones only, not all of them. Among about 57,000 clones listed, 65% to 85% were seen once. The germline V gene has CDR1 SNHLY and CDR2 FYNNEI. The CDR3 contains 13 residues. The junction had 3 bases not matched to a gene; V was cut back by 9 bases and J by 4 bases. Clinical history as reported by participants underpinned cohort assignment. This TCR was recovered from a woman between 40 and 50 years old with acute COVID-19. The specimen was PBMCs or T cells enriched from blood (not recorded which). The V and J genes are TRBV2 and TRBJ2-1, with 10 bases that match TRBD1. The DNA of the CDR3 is TGTGCCAGTAGACAGGGGGCATACAATGAGCAGTTCTTC. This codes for CASRQGAYNEQFF.